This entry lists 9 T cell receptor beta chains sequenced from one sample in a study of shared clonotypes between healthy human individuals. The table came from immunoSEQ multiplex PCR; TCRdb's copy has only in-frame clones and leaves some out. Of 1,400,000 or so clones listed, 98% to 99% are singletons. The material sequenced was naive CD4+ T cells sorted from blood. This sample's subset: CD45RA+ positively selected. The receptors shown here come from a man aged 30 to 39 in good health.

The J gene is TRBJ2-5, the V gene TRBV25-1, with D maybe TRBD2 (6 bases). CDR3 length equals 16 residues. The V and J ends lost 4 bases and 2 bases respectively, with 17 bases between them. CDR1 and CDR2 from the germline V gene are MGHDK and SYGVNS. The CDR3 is CASSALGEGRQETQYF. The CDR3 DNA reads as TGTGCCAGCAGTGCCTTGGGTGAGGGGAGGCAAGAGACCCAGTACTTC.

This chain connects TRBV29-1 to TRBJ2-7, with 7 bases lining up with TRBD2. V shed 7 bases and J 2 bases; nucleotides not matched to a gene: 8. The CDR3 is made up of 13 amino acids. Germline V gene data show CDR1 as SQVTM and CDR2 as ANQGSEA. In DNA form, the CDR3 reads TGCAGCGCAGATAGCGGGCCTCCCTACGAGCAGTACTTC. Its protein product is CSADSGPPYEQYF.

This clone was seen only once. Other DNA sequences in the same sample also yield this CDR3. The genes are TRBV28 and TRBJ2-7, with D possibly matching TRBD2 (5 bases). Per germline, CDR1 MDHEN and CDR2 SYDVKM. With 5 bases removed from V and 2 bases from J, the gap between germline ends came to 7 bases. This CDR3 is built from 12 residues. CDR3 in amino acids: CASSLSAYEQYF. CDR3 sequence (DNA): TGTGCCAGCAGTCTTAGCGCCTACGAGCAGTACTTC.

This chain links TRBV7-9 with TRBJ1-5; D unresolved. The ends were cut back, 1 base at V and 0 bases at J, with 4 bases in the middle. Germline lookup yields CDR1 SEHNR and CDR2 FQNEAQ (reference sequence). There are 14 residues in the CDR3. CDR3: CASSLESSNQPQHF. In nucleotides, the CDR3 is TGTGCCAGCAGCTTAGAATCTAGCAATCAGCCCCAGCATTTT.

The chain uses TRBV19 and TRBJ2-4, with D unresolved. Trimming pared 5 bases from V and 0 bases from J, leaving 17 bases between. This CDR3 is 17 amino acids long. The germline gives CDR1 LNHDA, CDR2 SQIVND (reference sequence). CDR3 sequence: CASSPAPVFLAKNIQYF. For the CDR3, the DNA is TGTGCCAGTAGTCCTGCCCCAGTCTTCCTAGCCAAAAACATTCAGTACTTC.

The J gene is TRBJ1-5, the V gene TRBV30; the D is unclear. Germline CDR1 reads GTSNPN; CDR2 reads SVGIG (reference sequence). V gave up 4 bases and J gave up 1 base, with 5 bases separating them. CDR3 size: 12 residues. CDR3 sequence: CAWTRSNQPQHF. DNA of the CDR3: TGTGCCTGGACCCGAAGCAATCAGCCCCAGCATTTT.

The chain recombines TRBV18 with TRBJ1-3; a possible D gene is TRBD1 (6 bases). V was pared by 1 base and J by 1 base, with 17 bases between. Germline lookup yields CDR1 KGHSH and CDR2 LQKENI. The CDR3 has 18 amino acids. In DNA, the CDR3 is TGTGCCAGCTCACCACTCGGGGGCCAGCCACAATCTGGAAACACCATATATTTT. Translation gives CASSPLGGQPQSGNTIYF.

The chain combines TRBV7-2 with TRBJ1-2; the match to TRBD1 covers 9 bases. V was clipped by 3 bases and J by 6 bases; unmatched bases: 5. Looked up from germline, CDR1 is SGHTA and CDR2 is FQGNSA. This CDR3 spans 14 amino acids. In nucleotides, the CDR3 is TGTGCCAGCAGCTTGAGGACAGGGGCAAATGGCTACACCTTC. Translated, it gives CASSLRTGANGYTF. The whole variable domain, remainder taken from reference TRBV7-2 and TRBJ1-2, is GAGVSQSPSNKVTEKGKDVELRCDPISGHTALYWYRQSLGQGLEFLIYFQGNSAPDKSGLPSDRFSAERTGGSVSTLTIQRTQQEDSAVYLCASSLRTGANGYTFGSGTRLTVV.

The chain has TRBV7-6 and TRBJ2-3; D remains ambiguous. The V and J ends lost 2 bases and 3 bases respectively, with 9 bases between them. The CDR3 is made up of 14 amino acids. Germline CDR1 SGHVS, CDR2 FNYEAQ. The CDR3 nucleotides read TGTGCCAGCAGCTTAAAGGGCCGGACAGATACGCAGTATTTT. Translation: CASSLKGRTDTQYF.